Each of the 28 T cell receptor beta chains below was sequenced from the same sample in a study of T cell responses to AZD1222 COVID-19 vaccine. Assay: immunoSEQ multiplex PCR; the TCRdb copy retains only in-frame clones and omits some. The sample has about 150,000 clones; approximately 90% are singletons. The sequencing used peripheral blood, collected on day 0 of AZD1222 vaccination. The source is an adult in good health.

This chain uses TRBV6-2 or TRBV6-3 with TRBJ2-4; D gene uncertain. CDR3 size: 12 residues. V gave up 4 bases and J gave up 9 bases, with 10 bases separating them. The germline CDR1 and CDR2 sequences are MNHEY and SVGEGT. CDR3 in amino acids: CASSLGLGIQYF. The CDR3 nucleotides are TGTGCCAGCAGTTTGGGCCTAGGCATTCAGTACTTC.

The chain carries TRBV28 and TRBJ1-2; 12 bases are a match to TRBD1. CDR1 and CDR2 (germline): MDHEN, SYDVKM. The CDR3 runs to 16 residues. Trimming cost V 7 bases and J 4 bases; bases outside gene matches: 10. CDR3 DNA sequence: TGTGCCAGCAATCCGGGACAGGGGGCCATAATCTATGGCTACACCTTC. Translated, it gives CASNPGQGAIIYGYTF.

This chain joins TRBV27 and TRBJ2-2; D tentatively fits TRBD1 or TRBD2 (6 bases each). This CDR3 spans 15 amino acids. V was trimmed by 7 bases and J by 8 bases, leaving 20 bases between them. CDR1 is MNHEY, CDR2 SMNVEV, per germline (reference sequence). CDR3 nucleotides: TGTGCCAGCAACCCTTTTCGGGGGCTATATGGGGAGCTGTTTTTT. It specifies CASNPFRGLYGELFF.

This clone was found once. The J gene is TRBJ2-1, the V gene TRBV6-5, with 12 bases matching TRBD1. Per germline, CDR1 MNHEY and CDR2 SVGAGI. CDR3 length: 14 amino acids. Trimming removed 7 bases from V and 6 bases from J; junction bases left unmatched: 4. The CDR3 DNA is TGTGCCAGCAAGGCGGGACAGGGGGCCAATGAGCAGTTCTTC. Translating gives CASKAGQGANEQFF.

This chain uses TRBV15 with TRBJ1-2, with D possibly matching TRBD1 (6 bases). Germline assignment: CDR1 LNHNV and CDR2 YYDKDF (reference sequence). V was trimmed by 3 bases and J by 1 base, leaving 12 bases between them. This CDR3 has 15 amino acids. The CDR3 spells CATSSGGRVNYGYTF. DNA for the CDR3: TGTGCCACCAGCAGTGGGGGGCGCGTTAACTATGGCTACACCTTC.

Note on this clone: This CDR3 is also generated by other DNA sequences in the sample. The V gene is TRBV28, the J gene TRBJ1-5; D perhaps matches TRBD1 (5 bases). From germline, CDR1 is MDHEN and CDR2 SYDVKM. The CDR3 extends over 12 amino acids. Trimming shortened V by 2 bases and J by 6 bases, and 5 bases separated the two germline ends. This CDR3 reads CASSLGGQPQHF. CDR3 in DNA: TGTGCCAGCAGTTTAGGGGGTCAGCCCCAGCATTTT.

CDR3 protein: CAWRFSSGNTIYF. CDR3 in DNA: TGTGCCTGGAGGTTTAGCTCTGGAAACACCATATATTTT. The chain links TRBV30 to TRBJ1-3; D is uncertain. The CDR3 extends over 13 amino acids. Deletions cut 3 bases from V and 0 bases from J, with 6 bases between. CDR1 GTSNPN and CDR2 SVGIG come from the germline V gene (reference sequence).

This chain uses TRBV13 with TRBJ2-5; D possibly corresponds to TRBD1 (6 bases). The CDR3 runs to 14 residues. The V gene lost 8 bases and the J gene lost 5 bases, with 18 bases spanning the gap. CDR1 is PRHDT, CDR2 FYEKMQ, per germline (reference sequence). For the CDR3, the DNA is TGTGCCAGCCGAGCACAGGGAGCTCCGGAGACCCAGTACTTC. Translated: CASRAQGAPETQYF.

The V gene is TRBV6-5, the J gene TRBJ1-6; 7 bases fit TRBD1. With 4 bases clipped from V and 9 bases from J, the junction kept 6 bases outside the gene matches. Germline V gives CDR1 MNHEY, CDR2 SVGAGI. This CDR3 comprises 14 residues. This chain's CDR3 is CASSSRGGGSPLHF. CDR3 nucleotide sequence: TGTGCCAGCAGTTCTCGAGGGGGCGGTTCACCCCTCCACTTT.

The genes are TRBV7-9 and TRBJ2-5; 8 nucleotides match TRBD2. Germline lookup yields CDR1 SEHNR and CDR2 FQNEAQ (reference sequence). Trimming took 3 bases from V and 5 from J; bases not matched to a gene: 8. This CDR3 spans 15 amino acids. This chain's CDR3 is CASSFPLGRGETQYF. Written as DNA, the CDR3 is TGTGCCAGCAGCTTCCCCCTCGGGAGGGGGGAGACCCAGTACTTC.

The rearrangement links TRBV6-1 to TRBJ2-1, with 8 bases fitting TRBD2. The V gene end was trimmed by 1 base and the J gene end by 5 bases; junction bases not matched to a gene: 7. The CDR3 sequence is 16 residues long. Germline CDR1 MNHNS, CDR2 SASEGT. In DNA, the CDR3 is TGTGCCAGCAGTGAAGGGGCGGGAGGCCCCAACAATGAGCAGTTCTTC. This encodes CASSEGAGGPNNEQFF.

This chain joins TRBV25-1 and TRBJ1-1; D ambiguous. This CDR3 has 10 amino acids. Deletions cut 7 bases from V and 5 bases from J, with 5 bases between. Germline assignment: CDR1 MGHDK and CDR2 SYGVNS. In DNA form, the CDR3 reads TGTGCCAGCAAAGGGACTGAAGCTTTCTTT. This translates into CASKGTEAFF.

The chain employs TRBV19 and TRBJ2-7, with TRBD2 matching 7 bases. CDR1 LNHDA and CDR2 SQIVND come from the germline V gene (reference sequence). CDR3 length: 13 residues. The V segment lost 5 bases and the J segment 3 bases; nucleotides outside the gene matches: 4. Written as DNA, the CDR3 is TGTGCCAGTAGTCCAGCGGGACTCTACGAGCAGTACTTC. It is translated as CASSPAGLYEQYF. The full variable domain, its missing parts supplied by reference TRBV19 and TRBJ2-7, is DGGITQSPKYLFRKEGQNVTLSCEQNLNHDAMYWYRQDPGQGLRLIYYSQIVNDFQKGDIAEGYSVSREKKESFPLTVTSAQKNPTAFYLCASSPAGLYEQYFGPGTRLTVT.

This clone has only one observation. Written as DNA, the CDR3 is TGCGCCAGCAGCCAACTAGCGGGGTGGGGCAATGAGCAGTTCTTC. This translates into CASSQLAGWGNEQFF. This chain joins TRBV10-1 and TRBJ2-1; 10 bases match TRBD2. V was clipped by 6 bases and J by 6 bases; unmatched bases: 8. Germline V lookup: CDR1 WNHNN, CDR2 SYGVQD (reference sequence). CDR3 length: 15 residues.

This clone appeared once. The gene calls are TRBV4-1 and TRBJ1-2, with D hard to call. CDR1 is MGHRA, CDR2 YSYEKL, per germline. The germline V and J ends were trimmed by 3 bases and 1 base, with 12 bases remaining between them. This CDR3 contains 15 residues. This CDR3 is CASSHPAGRNYGYTF. The CDR3 region has the DNA TGCGCCAGCAGCCACCCCGCGGGCCGTAACTATGGCTACACCTTC.

The chain combines TRBV7-2 with TRBJ1-1; D gene ambiguous. The V end was cut by 0 bases, the J end by 4 bases, with 6 bases between. The CDR3 extends over 13 amino acids. Germline V gene sequence: CDR1 SGHTA, CDR2 FQGNSA. CDR3 sequence (DNA): TGTGCCAGCAGCTTAGCCGAAAGCACTGAAGCTTTCTTT. Amino acid sequence: CASSLAESTEAFF. The variable domain in full, with the rest retrieved from reference TRBV7-2 and TRBJ1-1, is GAGVSQSPSNKVTEKGKDVELRCDPISGHTALYWYRQSLGQGLEFLIYFQGNSAPDKSGLPSDRFSAERTGGSVSTLTIQRTQQEDSAVYLCASSLAESTEAFFGQGTRLTVV.

The V and J genes are TRBV11-3 and TRBJ1-2; TRBD1 aligns across 8 bases. From germline, CDR1 is SGHNT and CDR2 YENEEA. This CDR3 contains 13 residues. Trimming took 8 bases from V and 5 from J; bases not matched to a gene: 7. CDR3 DNA sequence: TGTGCCAGCGGCGGACAGGGCATTTATGGCTACACCTTC. Residues: CASGGQGIYGYTF.

The genes are TRBV28 and TRBJ2-1; the D gene could be TRBD1 or TRBD2 (6 bases each). The ends were cut back, 2 bases at V and 7 bases at J, with 15 bases in the middle. From germline, CDR1 is MDHEN and CDR2 SYDVKM. This CDR3 region has 15 residues. Here the CDR3 reads CASSLPGARRNEQFF. CDR3 in DNA: TGTGCCAGCAGTTTACCGGGGGCCAGAAGGAATGAGCAGTTCTTC.

The table lists this clone with a few counts. The chain links TRBV2 to TRBJ1-5; D gene uncertain. There are 12 residues in the CDR3. Trimming left V 5 bases short and J 4 bases short, with 6 bases between. Germline V gene lookup returns CDR1 SNHLY and CDR2 FYNNEI. The chain's CDR3 is CASSRSNQPQHF. As DNA, the CDR3 is TGTGCCAGCAGTAGATCTAATCAGCCCCAGCATTTT. Combining the CDR3 with reference TRBV2 and TRBJ1-5 gives the whole variable domain EPEVTQTPSHQVTQMGQEVILRCVPISNHLYFYWYRQILGQKVEFLVSFYNNEISEKSEIFDDQFSVERPDGSNFTLKIRSTKLEDSAMYFCASSRSNQPQHFGDGTRLSIL.

The rearrangement uses TRBV18 and TRBJ1-1, with a weak D call TRBD1 (6 bases). The germline V gene encodes CDR1 KGHSH and CDR2 LQKENI. The V and J ends lost 5 bases and 11 bases respectively, with 15 bases between them. This CDR3 is 12 amino acids long. As DNA, the CDR3 is TGTGCCAGCTCAGAACAGGGTCAGGGCGCTTTCTTT. Protein sequence: CASSEQGQGAFF.

V gene TRBV28 combines with J gene TRBJ1-1, with D maybe TRBD1 (5 bases). The CDR3 totals 14 residues. The germline V gene has CDR1 MDHEN and CDR2 SYDVKM. Trimming left V 7 bases short and J 1 base short, with 13 bases between. Here the CDR3 reads CASTRGGANTEAFF. As DNA, the CDR3 is TGTGCCAGCACCCGGGGGGGAGCGAACACTGAAGCTTTCTTT.

The rearrangement links TRBV7-9 to TRBJ2-7, with TRBD1 matching 9 bases. The CDR3 is 14 residues long. V trimming: 3 bases; J trimming: 2 bases; junction bases outside the gene matches: 2. Germline lookup yields CDR1 SEHNR and CDR2 FQNEAQ (reference sequence). Here the CDR3 DNA reads TGTGCCAGCAGCTTTGGACAGGGGCCCTACGAGCAGTACTTC. Encoded protein: CASSFGQGPYEQYF. Based on the CDR3 plus reference TRBV7-9 and TRBJ2-7, the full variable domain is DTGVSQNPRHKITKRGQNVTFRCDPISEHNRLYWYRQTLGQGPEFLTYFQNEAQLEKSRLLSDRFSAERPKGSFSTLEIQRTEQGDSAMYLCASSFGQGPYEQYFGPGTRLTVT.

This chain uses TRBV28 with TRBJ1-2; D is unclear. V lost 4 bases and J lost 4, with 4 bases in between. The germline V gene encodes CDR1 MDHEN and CDR2 SYDVKM. The CDR3 loop spans 11 amino acids. As DNA, the CDR3 is TGTGCCAGCAGTTCCCGCTATGGCTACACCTTC. Its protein is CASSSRYGYTF.

V gene TRBV7-6 combines with J gene TRBJ2-1, with no clear D. This CDR3 contains 12 residues. Trimming shortened V by 5 bases and J by 9 bases, and 11 bases separated the two germline ends. CDR1 and CDR2 from the germline V gene are SGHVS and FNYEAQ. The CDR3 sequence: CASSPARGEQFF. The DNA of the CDR3 is TGTGCCAGCAGCCCCGCCCGAGGTGAGCAGTTCTTC.

V is TRBV7-3 and J is TRBJ2-7; D is possibly TRBD2 (6 bases). The CDR3 has 13 residues. Per germline, CDR1 SGHTA and CDR2 FQGTGA. Trimming shortened V by 5 bases and J by 1 base, and 9 bases separated the two germline ends. As DNA, the CDR3 is TGTGCCAGCAGCCTGGGACTGTCCTACGAGCAGTACTTC. This translates into CASSLGLSYEQYF.

The chain carries TRBV5-1 and TRBJ2-3, with TRBD2 matching 7 bases. Unmatched junction bases numbered 2, after V lost 0 bases and J lost 1 base. The CDR3 extends over 15 amino acids. Germline V CDR1 and CDR2: SGHRS, YFSETQ. The CDR3 coding sequence is TGCGCCAGCAGCTTGGAGGGAGGGGGCACAGATACGCAGTATTTT. Translation gives CASSLEGGGTDTQYF.

The chain combines TRBV19 with TRBJ1-4; D unclear. Germline V gene data show CDR1 as LNHDA and CDR2 as SQIVND (reference sequence). The CDR3 covers 13 residues. The V end was cut by 3 bases, the J end by 5 bases, with 7 bases between. The CDR3 coding sequence is TGTGCCAGTAGTATTGGTGGCAATGAAAAACTGTTTTTT. Translation: CASSIGGNEKLFF.

V gene TRBV28 combines with J gene TRBJ1-3, with a weak D call TRBD1 (5 bases). Germline CDR1 and CDR2: MDHEN and SYDVKM. The V gene lost 8 bases and the J gene lost 3 bases, with 11 bases spanning the gap. The CDR3 runs 13 residues. The DNA for the CDR3 is TGTGCCAGCCTCGGGACGGATGGAAACACCATATATTTT. It is translated as CASLGTDGNTIYF.